A selection of T cell receptor beta chains follows, all from one sample in a study of T cells in Graves' hyperthyroidism and ophthalmopathy. TCRdb processed the multiplex PCR reads anew with MiXCR; each CDR3 protein has one entry. The sample has roughly 510,000 distinct CDR3 sequences, more than 20% seen once. What was sequenced was blood. Receptors were obtained from a young man with Graves' hyperthyroidism. Both conserved end residues are part of each CDR3. Fields, in order: clone size, V gene, D gene, J gene, CDR3 DNA, CDR3 protein. A D gene is named only where the DNA matches it firmly. Some rows have no size entry. The others give once, few or many, or a class for an expanded clone.

>NA|TRBV6-7|TRBD2|TRBJ2-4
TGTGCCAGCTCTATCGGAGGCACTAGCGGGGGGGCCCATAGGCGAAACATTCAGTACTTC
CASSIGGTSGGAHRRNIQYF
>many|TRBV12-3/TRBV12-4|NA|TRBJ1-5
TGTGCCAGCAGGGGGGGGGAAAATCAGCCCCAGCATTTT
CASRGGENQPQHF
>many|TRBV7-9|TRBD1|TRBJ2-2
TGTGCCAGCAGCTTACCGACAGGGAACGTCGGGGAGCTGTTTTTT
CASSLPTGNVGELFF
>few|TRBV6-1|NA|TRBJ1-1
TGTGCCAGCAGTGAATGGGGGGCAGGGATGAACACTGAAGCTTTCTTT
CASSEWGAGMNTEAFF
>NA|TRBV19|NA|TRBJ1-6
TGTGCCAGTACGGTGGGGGGCGCCGGTTCACCCCTCCACTTT
CASTVGGAGSPLHF
>NA|TRBV12-3/TRBV12-4|NA|TRBJ1-1
TGTGCCAGCCAAGTGACGGCGAACACTGAAGCTTTCTTT
CASQVTANTEAFF
>NA|TRBV19|TRBD1|TRBJ2-5
TGTGCCAGTAGTATGGGGGACAGTCGGAAGGAGACCCAGTACTTC
CASSMGDSRKETQYF
>many|TRBV2|NA|TRBJ2-7
TGTGCCAGCAGATCGGACCAGCACGAGCAGTACTTC
CASRSDQHEQYF
>many|TRBV6-1|TRBD1|TRBJ1-1
TGTGCCAGCCGGGACAGGATGAACACTGAAGCTTTCTTT
CASRDRMNTEAFF
>many|TRBV12-3/TRBV12-4|TRBD1|TRBJ1-5
TGTGCCAGCAGTTTAGGGGACAGGGCCAGCAATCAGCCCCAGCATTTT
CASSLGDRASNQPQHF
>many|TRBV11-1|NA|TRBJ2-7
TGTGCCAGCAGCTTCAGGATTGGGAGCTACGAGCAGTACTTC
CASSFRIGSYEQYF
>NA|TRBV18|NA|TRBJ1-1
TGTGCCAGCTCAACCACCCGGACAGTGAGTGAAGCTTTCTTT
CASSTTRTVSEAFF
>many|TRBV6-5|NA|TRBJ2-7
TGTGCCAGCCTTGGACCGGTGCGGTACTTC
CASLGPVRYF
>few|TRBV10-2|NA|TRBJ1-1
TGCGCCAGCAGTGAGAGCCTCACTGAAGCTTTCTTT
CASSESLTEAFF
>many|TRBV19|NA|TRBJ1-5
TGTGCCAGTAGCCCCTTACGGAGGTCTCAGCATTTT
CASSPLRRSQHF
>many|TRBV30|TRBD1|TRBJ2-7
TGTGCCTGGAGCATCAGGGGGCTCGGCTACGAGCAGTACTTC
CAWSIRGLGYEQYF